A single sample is the source of the 20 T cell receptor beta chains below, sequenced in a study of shared clonotypes between healthy human individuals. Naive CD8 cells lacked CD45RO and underwent positive selection for CCR7, leaving out terminally differentiated effector memory CD45RA+ cells. Repertoires were generated with immunoSEQ multiplex PCR, while TCRdb's copy carries only in-frame clones and drops some. The data contain roughly 600,000 clones, 98% of them singletons. Sequenced material: naive CD8+ T cells sorted from blood. These receptors were collected from a man aged 25-40 years in good health.

The chain couples TRBV19 to TRBJ2-3; the D is unclear. Trimming took 6 bases from V and 0 from J, leaving 7 bases between them. Per germline, CDR1 LNHDA and CDR2 SQIVND (reference sequence). This CDR3 comprises 13 residues. The CDR3 DNA sequence: TGTGCCAGTAGCCGCCTCAGCACAGATACGCAGTATTTT. Protein sequence: CASSRLSTDTQYF.

This rearrangement joins TRBV7-9 to TRBJ2-6; D not certain. Trimming cost V 3 bases and J 0 bases, with 15 bases left between them. The CDR3 is 18 residues long. In germline, CDR1 is SEHNR, CDR2 FQNEAQ (reference sequence). This CDR3 reads CASSLGNRAHSGANVLTF. The CDR3 bases are TGTGCCAGCAGCTTGGGGAACCGGGCTCACTCTGGGGCCAACGTCCTGACTTTC.

This clone was seen just once. The rearrangement uses TRBV7-2 and TRBJ2-7, with 9 bases matching TRBD1. V lost 4 bases, J lost 2 bases, and 3 bases stayed unmatched. Per germline, CDR1 SGHTA and CDR2 FQGNSA. CDR3 length equals 14 residues. This chain's CDR3 is CASSWTGATYEQYF. CDR3 nucleotide sequence: TGTGCCAGCAGCTGGACAGGGGCAACCTACGAGCAGTACTTC. The variable domain in full, with the rest retrieved from reference TRBV7-2 and TRBJ2-7, is GAGVSQSPSNKVTEKGKDVELRCDPISGHTALYWYRQSLGQGLEFLIYFQGNSAPDKSGLPSDRFSAERTGGSVSTLTIQRTQQEDSAVYLCASSWTGATYEQYFGPGTRLTVT.

The chain uses TRBV29-1 and TRBJ2-7; D ambiguous. Per the germline V gene, CDR1 is SQVTM and CDR2 is ANQGSEA. Trimming took off 4 bases at V and 6 bases at J, with 7 bases between the two ends. This CDR3 is built from 10 residues. CDR3 sequence: CSVVGIEQYF. The DNA of the CDR3 is TGCAGCGTTGTTGGGATCGAGCAGTACTTC.

The chain combines TRBV11-2 with TRBJ1-1; D is ambiguous. The germline V and J ends were trimmed by 5 bases and 8 bases, with 9 bases remaining between them. The CDR3 spans 11 residues. CDR1 is SGHAT and CDR2 is FQNNGV in the germline V gene. The CDR3 region has the DNA TGTGCCAGCAGCCACGTCAGGGAAGCTTTCTTT. As protein: CASSHVREAFF. Drawing the rest from reference TRBV11-2 and TRBJ1-1, the complete variable domain is EAGVAQSPRYKIIEKRQSVAFWCNPISGHATLYWYQQILGQGPKLLIQFQNNGVVDDSQLPKDRFSAERLKGVDSTLKIQPAKLEDSAVYLCASSHVREAFFGQGTRLTVV.

The chain's CDR3 is CASSPIRQGDHEQYF. The CDR3 DNA is TGTGCCAGCAGCCCGATTAGACAGGGGGACCACGAGCAGTACTTC. This chain joins TRBV14 and TRBJ2-7; 9 nucleotides line up with TRBD1. The CDR3 consists of 15 residues. Per germline, CDR1 SGHDN and CDR2 FVKESK. J lost 5 bases, V lost 4 bases, and 9 bases had no gene match.

The chain joins TRBV4-1 to TRBJ2-7; 12 bases match TRBD2. V trimming: 1 base; J trimming: 2 bases; junction bases outside the gene matches: 6. This CDR3 is 17 amino acids long. Germline-derived CDR1 and CDR2 are MGHRA and YSYEKL. The CDR3 loop is CASSQGWTSGNTYEQYF. The CDR3 DNA reads TGCGCCAGCAGCCAAGGATGGACTAGCGGGAACACCTACGAGCAGTACTTC.

V and J are TRBV7-9 and TRBJ2-7; D is tentatively TRBD1 or TRBD2 (5 bases each). Trimming removed 5 bases from V and 3 bases from J, with 14 bases in between. Germline V gives CDR1 SEHNR, CDR2 FQNEAQ (reference sequence). The CDR3 totals 14 residues. This CDR3 is CASSARDGDYEQYF. Written as DNA, the CDR3 is TGTGCCAGCAGCGCCCGGGACGGGGACTACGAGCAGTACTTC. The variable domain in full, with the rest retrieved from reference TRBV7-9 and TRBJ2-7, is DTGVSQNPRHKITKRGQNVTFRCDPISEHNRLYWYRQTLGQGPEFLTYFQNEAQLEKSRLLSDRFSAERPKGSFSTLEIQRTEQGDSAMYLCASSARDGDYEQYFGPGTRLTVT.

The J gene is TRBJ1-1, the V gene TRBV20-1; D ambiguous. The germline V and J ends were trimmed by 6 bases and 2 bases, with 7 bases remaining between them. CDR1 is DFQATT, CDR2 SNEGSKA, per germline (reference sequence). CDR3 length: 11 residues. The CDR3 is CSARHNTEAFF. The DNA of the CDR3 is TGCAGTGCAAGACACAACACTGAAGCTTTCTTT.

This chain uses TRBV9 with TRBJ2-7; 10 nucleotides line up with TRBD2. Trimming removed 4 bases from V and 6 bases from J; junction bases left unmatched: 10. In germline, CDR1 is SGDLS, CDR2 YYNGEE. This CDR3 comprises 15 residues. The CDR3 region has the DNA TGTGCCAGCAGCCCCTCTAGCGGGAGCGGGAGCGAGCAGTACTTC. This sequence encodes CASSPSSGSGSEQYF.

The gene calls are TRBV4-1 and TRBJ1-2; possibly TRBD1 for D (5 bases). V lost 0 bases and J 4 bases, leaving 12 bases between the germline ends. The CDR3 sequence is 15 residues long. CDR1 is MGHRA and CDR2 is YSYEKL in the germline V gene. Here the CDR3 reads CASSQEDRRTYGYTF. CDR3 sequence (DNA): TGCGCCAGCAGCCAAGAAGACAGAAGAACCTATGGCTACACCTTC.

The rearrangement joins TRBV9 to TRBJ2-7; D might be TRBD1 (5 bases). Germline V gene data show CDR1 as SGDLS and CDR2 as YYNGEE. CDR3 length: 16 amino acids. V was cut by 0 bases and J by 5 bases, with 18 bases left in between. The CDR3 loop is CASSVGPVGIGDEQYF. The CDR3 nucleotides read TGTGCCAGCAGCGTAGGCCCGGTGGGTATAGGGGACGAGCAGTACTTC.

The chain combines TRBV7-9 with TRBJ2-7; TRBD2 matches 7 bases. Looked up from germline, CDR1 is SEHNR and CDR2 is FQNEAQ (reference sequence). There are 15 residues in the CDR3. V lost 4 bases, J lost 2 bases, and 8 bases stayed unmatched. For the CDR3, the DNA is TGTGCCAGCAGCTCCCTGGCGGGAGCCCCCTACGAGCAGTACTTC. It yields the protein CASSSLAGAPYEQYF.

Concerning this clone itself: The sample contains more than one DNA sequence encoding this CDR3. Here the CDR3 DNA reads TGCGCCAGCAGCCAAGATCGCGGGAGCTCCTACGAGCAGTACTTC. This gives the protein CASSQDRGSSYEQYF. V usage is TRBV4-1 and J usage is TRBJ2-7, with 7 bases fitting TRBD2. The length of the CDR3 is 15 residues. CDR1 is MGHRA, CDR2 YSYEKL, per germline. With 0 bases clipped from V and 0 bases from J, the junction kept 2 bases outside the gene matches.

Notes on this clone: Other DNA sequences from this sample encode an identical CDR3 as well. The V and J genes are TRBV7-9 and TRBJ2-7; the D is unclear. CDR3 length: 12 amino acids. Germline CDR1 and CDR2: SEHNR and FQNEAQ (reference sequence). Trimming cost V 5 bases and J 2 bases, with 7 bases left between them. The CDR3 region has the DNA TGTGCCAGCAGCCCGACCACCTACGAGCAGTACTTC. This sequence encodes CASSPTTYEQYF.

Concerning this clone: Other DNA sequences in this sample translate to the same CDR3. Here the CDR3 reads CASSQSGNEQFF. CDR3 bases: TGCGCCAGCAGCCAATCTGGGAATGAGCAGTTCTTC. This chain connects TRBV4-1 to TRBJ2-1; D is undetermined. Germline CDR1 MGHRA, CDR2 YSYEKL. The CDR3 is 12 residues long. Trimming shortened V by 2 bases and J by 7 bases, and 6 bases separated the two germline ends.

V and J are TRBV7-9 and TRBJ2-1; D gene unclear. The CDR3 is 12 residues long. Between the trimmed V and J ends, which lost 2 bases and 4 bases, there was a span of 3 bases. Germline-derived CDR1 and CDR2 are SEHNR and FQNEAQ (reference sequence). The CDR3, as DNA: TGTGCCAGCAGCTTACAGTACAATGAGCAGTTCTTC. Translating it yields CASSLQYNEQFF.

This rearrangement joins TRBV2 to TRBJ1-1; D ambiguous. V dropped 3 bases and J dropped 1 base, with 9 bases sitting between them. Per the germline V gene, CDR1 is SNHLY and CDR2 is FYNNEI. The CDR3 runs 14 residues. Written as DNA, the CDR3 is TGTGCCAGCAGTGACCCTACAGAGAACACTGAAGCTTTCTTT. Protein: CASSDPTENTEAFF.

The chain carries TRBV5-1 and TRBJ2-7; possibly TRBD1 for D (5 bases). Germline V gene sequence: CDR1 SGHRS, CDR2 YFSETQ. V was pared by 4 bases and J by 1 base, with 18 bases between. CDR3 length: 16 residues. The CDR3, as DNA: TGCGCCAGCAGCCACAGGACACCTACCCGATCCTACGAGCAGTACTTC. Amino acid sequence: CASSHRTPTRSYEQYF.

This chain uses TRBV10-2 with TRBJ2-2; TRBD2 aligns across 13 bases. Trimming took 0 bases from V and 6 from J; bases not matched to a gene: 4. The CDR3 totals 17 residues. Germline-derived CDR1 and CDR2 are WSHSY and SAAADI. CDR3 in DNA: TGCGCCAGCAGTGAGTCTGGACTAGCGGGAGTGGCCGGGGAGCTGTTTTTT. Translated: CASSESGLAGVAGELFF.